This T cell receptor beta chain was retrieved from a study of blood T cells in healthy people across ages. This clonotype has a handful of counts. The authors ran a second PCR of roughly 7 to 11 cycles using a sample-barcoded 5' primer and a J-beta primer mix. TCRdb redid the calling of the 5' RACE reads with MiXCR, one entry per CDR3 protein. In the table there are approximately 1,100,000 distinct CDR3 sequences, around 45% of which are singletons. Germline-derived CDR1 and CDR2 are LNHDA and SQIVND (reference sequence). With 9 bases removed from V and 0 bases from J, the gap between germline ends came to 29 bases. The CDR3 covers 19 residues. The authors extracted at least 5 micrograms of total RNA per sample.

The clonotype was recovered from a woman aged 60-70 years in good health. The sequenced sample consisted of blood. This chain joins TRBV19 and TRBJ2-5; perhaps D is TRBD1 or TRBD2 (5 bases each). This chain's CDR3 is CARENWDLCRLWYQETQYF. CDR3 nucleotides: TGTGCCAGGGAAAACTGGGACCTTTGCCGTCTTTGGTACCAAGAGACCCAGTACTTC.